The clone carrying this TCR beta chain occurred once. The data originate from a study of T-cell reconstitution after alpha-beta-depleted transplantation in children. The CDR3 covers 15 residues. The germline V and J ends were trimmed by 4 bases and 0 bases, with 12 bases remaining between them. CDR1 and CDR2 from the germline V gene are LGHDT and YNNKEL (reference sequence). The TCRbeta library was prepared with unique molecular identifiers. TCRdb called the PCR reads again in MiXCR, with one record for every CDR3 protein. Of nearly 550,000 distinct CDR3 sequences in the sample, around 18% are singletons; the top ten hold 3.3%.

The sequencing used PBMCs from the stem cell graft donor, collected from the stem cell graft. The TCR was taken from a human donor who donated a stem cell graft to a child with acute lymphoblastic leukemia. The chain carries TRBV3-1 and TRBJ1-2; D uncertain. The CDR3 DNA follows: TGTGCCAGCAGCCGCGGGTCGCCTTCTAACTATGGCTACACCTTC. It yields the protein CASSRGSPSNYGYTF.